These T cell receptor beta chains were read from a single sample in a study of shared clonotypes between healthy human individuals. Here immunoSEQ multiplex PCR was the method, and the copy in TCRdb shows in-frame clones only, minus some. The sample holds approximately 1,500,000 clones, under 99% seen once. The sequenced sample was naive CD4+ T cells sorted from blood. These receptors were collected from a man aged 30 to 45 in good health. Each CDR3 is given with its conserved first and last residue. A D gene is named only where the DNA matches it firmly. Size is omitted from some rows. Given values are once, few, many or a class for expanded clones.

CDR3 length | D gene | J gene | clone size | V gene | CDR3 protein | CDR3 DNA
16 | NA | TRBJ2-1 | NA | TRBV6-1 | CASSERSGSVYNEQFF | TGTGCCAGCAGTGAACGATCAGGGAGCGTCTACAATGAGCAGTTCTTC
15 | NA | TRBJ2-3 | NA | TRBV10-3 | CAISPQADLTDTQYF | TGTGCCATCAGTCCGCAGGCGGACCTCACAGATACGCAGTATTTT
15 | NA | TRBJ1-3 | NA | TRBV18 | CASSRPGISGNTIYF | TGTGCCAGCTCACGACCCGGGATCTCTGGAAACACCATATATTTT
13 | NA | TRBJ2-1 | NA | TRBV7-9 | CASSLPSYNEQFF | TGTGCCAGCAGCTTACCCTCCTACAATGAGCAGTTCTTC
10 | TRBD1 | TRBJ2-1 | NA | TRBV6-5 | CARIGDSGFF | TGTGCCAGGATTGGGGACAGTGGGTTCTTC
14 | NA | TRBJ2-2 | NA | TRBV10-1 | CASSGTGTTGELFF | TGCGCCAGCAGCGGTACAGGGACCACCGGGGAGCTGTTTTTT
13 | NA | TRBJ2-5 | NA | TRBV6-6 | CASRPRTTETQYF | TGTGCCAGCAGACCCAGGACTACGGAGACCCAGTACTTC
15 | TRBD2 | TRBJ2-7 | NA | TRBV2 | CASSVLARLSYEQYF | TGTGCCAGCAGCGTACTAGCGCGACTCTCCTACGAGCAGTACTTC
14 | NA | TRBJ1-2 | NA | TRBV5-4 | CASSLGPSNYGYTF | TGTGCCAGCAGCTTGGGGCCCTCTAACTATGGCTACACCTTC
15 | TRBD1 | TRBJ1-5 | NA | TRBV14 | CASSQTGGSNQPQHF | TGTGCCAGCAGCCAGACAGGGGGCAGCAATCAGCCCCAGCATTTT
14 | NA | TRBJ1-1 | once | TRBV6-1 | CASIRLLGDTEAFF | TGTGCCAGCATTCGTTTACTTGGGGACACTGAAGCTTTCTTT
11 | NA | TRBJ2-7 | NA | TRBV7-2 | CASSLTGEQYF | TGTGCCAGCAGCTTAACGGGCGAGCAGTACTTC
15 | TRBD1 | TRBJ2-7 | NA | TRBV5-1 | CASSLEGGLSYEQYF | TGCGCCAGCAGCTTGGAAGGGGGCCTCTCCTACGAGCAGTACTTC
14 | TRBD1 | TRBJ2-7 | NA | TRBV28 | CASSSPGTGGEQYF | TGTGCCAGCAGTAGTCCCGGGACAGGGGGCGAGCAGTACTTC
15 | TRBD2 | TRBJ2-1 | NA | TRBV5-4 | CALGRGATPSGEQFF | TGTGCCTTGGGGAGGGGCGCCACTCCCTCCGGTGAGCAGTTCTTC
13 | NA | TRBJ1-1 | NA | TRBV7-7 | CASSLQENTEAFF | TGTGCTAGCAGCCTACAGGAGAACACTGAAGCTTTCTTT
15 | TRBD2 | TRBJ2-1 | NA | TRBV7-7 | CASSLREGSYNEQFF | TGTGCTAGCAGCTTGAGGGAGGGGTCCTACAATGAGCAGTTCTTC
14 | NA | TRBJ2-1 | once | TRBV5-1 | CASSLSSQYNEQFF | TGCGCCAGCAGCTTGTCTAGCCAATACAATGAGCAGTTCTTC
14 | NA | TRBJ2-4 | NA | TRBV9 | CASSVEGHENIQYF | TGTGCCAGCAGCGTGGAGGGGCACGAAAACATTCAGTACTTC
14 | NA | TRBJ1-5 | NA | TRBV6-5 | CASSEVGSNQPQHF | TGTGCCAGCAGTGAAGTGGGGAGCAATCAGCCCCAGCATTTT
15 | NA | TRBJ1-5 | NA | TRBV4-1 | CASSQGPGPNQPQHF | TGCGCCAGCAGTCAAGGACCGGGACCGAATCAGCCCCAGCATTTT
13 | NA | TRBJ2-1 | NA | TRBV5-1 | CASSLPLENEQFF | TGCGCCAGCAGCTTGCCGTTGGAGAATGAGCAGTTCTTC
17 | TRBD2 | TRBJ2-1 | NA | TRBV2 | CASSESRTSAFYNEQFF | TGTGCCAGCAGTGAATCGAGGACTAGCGCCTTCTACAATGAGCAGTTCTTC
15 | NA | TRBJ2-1 | NA | TRBV2 | CASSGQPWVGDEQFF | TGTGCCAGCAGTGGCCAGCCCTGGGTGGGGGATGAGCAGTTCTTC
10 | NA | TRBJ1-1 | NA | TRBV29-1 | CSAKNTEAFF | TGCAGCGCCAAGAACACTGAAGCTTTCTTT
15 | TRBD1 | TRBJ1-1 | once | TRBV7-9 | CASSAAWDRGTEAFF | TGTGCCAGCAGCGCAGCCTGGGACAGGGGGACTGAAGCTTTCTTT
13 | NA | TRBJ2-7 | NA | TRBV5-4 | CASSRGRDYEQYF | TGTGCCAGCAGCCGTGGTAGGGACTACGAGCAGTACTTC
14 | TRBD1 | TRBJ1-2 | NA | TRBV6-5 | CASSLGGAGYGYTF | TGTGCCAGCAGTTTAGGGGGCGCGGGCTATGGCTACACCTTC
15 | TRBD1 | TRBJ1-3 | NA | TRBV13 | CASSSQGAYGNTIYF | TGTGCCAGCAGCTCCCAGGGGGCTTATGGAAACACCATATATTTT
16 | NA | TRBJ2-3 | NA | TRBV5-6 | CASSDPGTPDTDTQYF | TGTGCCAGCTCAGACCCTGGGACTCCCGACACAGATACGCAGTATTTT
16 | TRBD2 | TRBJ2-7 | NA | TRBV18 | CASSLSSGRQGYEQYF | TGTGCCAGCTCACTGTCTAGCGGGAGACAAGGGTACGAGCAGTACTTC
15 | NA | TRBJ2-2 | NA | TRBV27 | CASSSTRVRTGELFF | TGTGCCAGCAGTTCAACTAGAGTGCGGACCGGGGAGCTGTTTTTT
16 | TRBD1 | TRBJ2-3 | NA | TRBV18 | CASSSDRDTSTDTQYF | TGTGCCAGCTCGTCAGACAGGGACACTAGCACAGATACGCAGTATTTT
15 | NA | TRBJ1-2 | NA | TRBV7-9 | CASSLAARQTNGYTF | TGTGCCAGCAGCTTAGCGGCGAGACAGACAAATGGCTACACCTTC
12 | NA | TRBJ2-2 | NA | TRBV7-9 | CASSWGTGELFF | TGTGCCAGCAGCTGGGGCACCGGGGAGCTGTTTTTT
13 | TRBD1 | TRBJ1-1 | NA | TRBV29-1 | CSVRQGSYTEAFF | TGCAGCGTCCGACAGGGCTCGTACACTGAAGCTTTCTTT
14 | NA | TRBJ2-1 | NA | TRBV1 | CTSRLGTRFDEQFF | TGCACCAGCCGACTGGGGACTAGGTTTGATGAGCAGTTCTTC
14 | NA | TRBJ2-2 | NA | TRBV18 | CASSLPLNTGELFF | TGTGCCAGCTCGCTACCCCTGAACACCGGGGAGCTGTTTTTT
13 | NA | TRBJ2-2 | NA | TRBV7-6 | CASTGLKTGELFF | TGTGCCAGCACTGGACTAAAAACCGGGGAGCTGTTTTTT
14 | NA | TRBJ2-7 | NA | TRBV5-1 | CASSFGGSSYEQYF | TGCGCCAGCAGCTTCGGCGGAAGCTCCTACGAGCAGTACTTC
14 | TRBD1 | TRBJ2-7 | once | TRBV6-6 | CASRDRGFIYEQYF | TGTGCCAGCCGGGACAGGGGCTTCATTTACGAGCAGTACTTC
14 | NA | TRBJ2-7 | NA | TRBV7-6 | CASSLKSTAYEQYF | TGTGCCAGCAGCTTAAAATCCACAGCCTACGAGCAGTACTTC
13 | TRBD1 | TRBJ1-5 | NA | TRBV27 | CATRQGVNQPQHF | TGTGCCACCAGACAGGGGGTCAATCAGCCCCAGCATTTT
14 | NA | TRBJ1-5 | few | TRBV6-6 | CAPERGRPNQPQHF | TGTGCCCCCGAAAGGGGACGCCCTAATCAGCCCCAGCATTTT
14 | NA | TRBJ2-2 | NA | TRBV5-1 | CASSLVGDNGELFF | TGCGCCAGCAGCTTGGTTGGGGATAATGGGGAGCTGTTTTTT
14 | NA | TRBJ2-7 | NA | TRBV6-1 | CASRRDIRTFEQYF | TGTGCCAGCCGTCGGGACATCCGGACCTTCGAGCAGTACTTC
13 | NA | TRBJ2-1 | NA | TRBV7-3 | CASSPRLGHEQFF | TGTGCCAGCAGCCCTCGACTAGGTCATGAGCAGTTCTTC
15 | TRBD2 | TRBJ2-1 | NA | TRBV19 | CASSTVAGGLNEQFF | TGTGCCAGTAGTACCGTAGCGGGAGGATTGAATGAGCAGTTCTTC
15 | TRBD2 | TRBJ2-3 | NA | TRBV29-1 | CSVRTSGVSTDTQYF | TGCAGCGTTCGGACTAGCGGGGTTAGCACAGATACGCAGTATTTT
13 | NA | TRBJ1-2 | NA | TRBV4-1 | CASSPQGNYGYTF | TGCGCCAGCAGCCCCCAGGGTAACTATGGCTACACCTTC
16 | NA | TRBJ2-2 | once | TRBV5-1 | CASSLLGPRGTGELFF | TGCGCCAGCAGCTTGTTGGGGCCCCGGGGTACCGGGGAGCTGTTTTTT
16 | TRBD1 | TRBJ1-5 | NA | TRBV4-1 | CASSQLDREVGQPQHF | TGCGCCAGCAGCCAGCTGGACAGGGAAGTAGGTCAGCCCCAGCATTTT
15 | NA | TRBJ2-1 | NA | TRBV6-1 | CASSDHGTGYNEQFF | TGTGCCAGCAGTGACCACGGGACTGGTTACAATGAGCAGTTCTTC
11 | NA | TRBJ2-1 | NA | TRBV20-1 | CSARDSGEQFF | TGCAGTGCTAGAGATTCTGGCGAGCAGTTCTTC
14 | NA | TRBJ2-2 | NA | TRBV7-9 | CASSLSRVDGELFF | TGTGCCAGCAGCTTATCACGGGTTGACGGGGAGCTGTTTTTT
16 | TRBD2 | TRBJ2-1 | NA | TRBV5-1 | CASSLVPSGPGNEQFF | TGCGCCAGCAGCTTGGTGCCTAGCGGCCCCGGTAATGAGCAGTTCTTC
15 | TRBD1 | TRBJ2-7 | NA | TRBV28 | CASTSLLDRAYEQYF | TGTGCCAGCACCTCCCTATTAGACAGGGCCTACGAGCAGTACTTC
15 | NA | TRBJ1-5 | NA | TRBV5-5 | CASSLDGRINQPQHF | TGTGCCAGCAGTTTGGACGGCCGAATCAATCAGCCCCAGCATTTT
19 | TRBD2 | TRBJ2-3 | NA | TRBV11-2 | CASSLGSFWGLAGTDTQYF | TGTGCCAGCAGCTTAGGTTCCTTCTGGGGACTAGCGGGCACAGATACGCAGTATTTT
15 | NA | TRBJ2-7 | NA | TRBV6-5 | CASSPPSLGAAEQYF | TGTGCCAGCAGTCCACCCTCGCTGGGGGCAGCTGAGCAGTACTTC